This TCR beta chain was found in a study of shared T cell receptors in the human thymus. Sequenced by immunoSEQ multiplex PCR; TCRdb stores in-frame clones only, minus some. In the table there are over 60,000 clones, 90% to 95% of which are singletons. V lost 2 bases and J lost 0, with 10 bases in between. The germline V gene encodes CDR1 SGHAT and CDR2 FQNNGV. This CDR3 has 16 residues. This chain joins TRBV11-2 and TRBJ1-4, with D unclear. Specimen: thymocytes. The receptor comes from a human donor. The CDR3 loop is CASSLKDISTNEKLFF. CDR3 nucleotides: TGTGCCAGCAGCTTAAAAGACATATCAACTAATGAAAAACTGTTTTTT.